This T cell receptor beta chain was sequenced in a study of blood T cell repertoires in COVID-19 (TCRdb year 2020). About the full investigation: Collaborator samples came from the United States, Italy and Spain and covered acute and convalescent phases of COVID-19. The prospective study material was composed of cDNA or gDNA derived from T cells, B-cell-depleted T cells, or PBMCs. The dataset comprised deeply sampled blood TCRbeta repertoires from subjects exposed to, actively infected with, or recovered from COVID-19. A freely available public database, intended as a resource for researchers studying the immune response to SARS-CoV-2, is where the repertoires were released. Samples came from the ongoing ImmuneRACE study (first 160 participants) plus 1,254 subjects from 6 global collaborators. Nearly every sample came with metadata listing a de-identified subject ID, COVID-19 status, age in years and sex. Where HLA class I and class II types were available, the types were taken from metadata supplied by the sample provider, not from assay-based typing.

Each collaborating institution followed its own protocols to collect whole blood in K2EDTA tubes. Collaborator samples were shipped for TCRbeta analysis as frozen whole blood, isolated PBMCs, or DNA extracted from either sample type. Broad study findings and their caveats: How much clinical and demographic metadata was included differed by source and by participant, and the metadata was provided uncurated.

TCRbeta CDR3 regions were amplified from genomic DNA using the immunoSEQ Assay, a bias-controlled multiplex PCR. The authors' pipeline ran thus. The number of nucleated cells in each sample was estimated from the amplification of reference gene primers within the assay. To quantify the absolute abundance of each unique TCRbeta CDR3 rearrangement, sequence reads were collapsed and filtered. Productive Simpson clonality was computed per sample as the square root of Simpson's diversity index over productive rearrangements. The table was pulled from immuneACCESS by TCRdb, which kept in-frame rearrangements only. Such tables lose some clones; where checked, under half of the loss comes from unresolved V genes, and the rest has no known cause. The V and J calls and clone size come from that table; D and trimming were worked out from the DNA. In all, the sample holds 250,000 or so clones, and roughly 88% of those were seen once. The ten largest clones represent under 0.95% of the sample.

Based on the germline V gene, the CDR1 and CDR2 sequences are KGHDR and SFDVKD. The CDR3 holds 15 amino acids from the cysteine to the phenylalanine. Only the CDR3 DNA stays, 45 bases, in frame from base 1. V was cut back by 2 bases and J by 0 bases, leaving a gap of 8 bases between them. A word on this clone: What antigen it recognizes has not been identified. One base away there is no much larger clone; base qualities are not given.

The chain employs TRBV24-1 and TRBJ2-3; the D segment could be TRBD1, given 5 matching bases. This TCR derives from a young woman with acute or convalescent COVID-19. The sample was peripheral blood. The sequenced DNA is TGTGCCACCAGTGATTCAGGGCCTAGCACAGATACGCAGTATTTT. Translation gives CATSDSGPSTDTQYF.